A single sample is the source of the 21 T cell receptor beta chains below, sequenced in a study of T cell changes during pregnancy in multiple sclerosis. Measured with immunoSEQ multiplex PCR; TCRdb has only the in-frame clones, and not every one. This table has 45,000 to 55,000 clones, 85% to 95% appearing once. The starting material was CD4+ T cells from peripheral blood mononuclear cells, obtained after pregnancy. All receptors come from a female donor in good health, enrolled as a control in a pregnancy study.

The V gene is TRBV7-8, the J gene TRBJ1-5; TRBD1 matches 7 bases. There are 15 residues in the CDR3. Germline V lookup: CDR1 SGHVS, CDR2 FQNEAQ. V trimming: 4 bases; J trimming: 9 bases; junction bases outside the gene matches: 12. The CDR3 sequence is CASSSGDTRGLPQHF. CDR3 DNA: TGTGCCAGCAGCTCAGGAGACACGAGGGGGCTGCCCCAGCATTTT.

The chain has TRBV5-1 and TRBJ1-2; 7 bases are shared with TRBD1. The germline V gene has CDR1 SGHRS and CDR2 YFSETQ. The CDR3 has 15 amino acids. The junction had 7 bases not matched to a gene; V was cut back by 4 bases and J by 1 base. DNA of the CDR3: TGCGCCAGCAGCCGTGGCAGGGACAGTAACTATGGCTACACCTTC. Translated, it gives CASSRGRDSNYGYTF.

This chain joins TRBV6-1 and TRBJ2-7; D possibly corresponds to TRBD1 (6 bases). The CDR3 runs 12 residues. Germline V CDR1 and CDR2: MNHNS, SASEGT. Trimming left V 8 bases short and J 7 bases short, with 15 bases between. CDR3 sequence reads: CASVLLGGEQYF. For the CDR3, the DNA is TGTGCCAGCGTTCTGTTAGGGGGAGAGCAGTACTTC.

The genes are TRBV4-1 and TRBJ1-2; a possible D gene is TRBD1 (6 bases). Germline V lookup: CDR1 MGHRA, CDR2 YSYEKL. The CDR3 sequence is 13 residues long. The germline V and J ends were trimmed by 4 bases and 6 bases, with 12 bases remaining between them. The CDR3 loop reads CASSRIQGHGYTF. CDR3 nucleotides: TGCGCCAGCAGCCGAATACAGGGTCATGGCTACACCTTC.

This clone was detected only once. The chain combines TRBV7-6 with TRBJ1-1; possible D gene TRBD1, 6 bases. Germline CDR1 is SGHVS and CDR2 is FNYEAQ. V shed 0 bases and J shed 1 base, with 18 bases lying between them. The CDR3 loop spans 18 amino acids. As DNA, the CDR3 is TGTGCCAGCAGCTTAGCCGGAGCACAGGGATTTGGGAACACTGAAGCTTTCTTT. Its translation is CASSLAGAQGFGNTEAFF. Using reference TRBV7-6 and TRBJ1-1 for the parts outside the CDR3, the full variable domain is GAGVSQSPRYKVTKRGQDVALRCDPISGHVSLYWYRQALGQGPEFLTYFNYEAQQDKSGLPNDRFSAERPEGSISTLTIQRTEQRDSAMYRCASSLAGAQGFGNTEAFFGQGTRLTVV.

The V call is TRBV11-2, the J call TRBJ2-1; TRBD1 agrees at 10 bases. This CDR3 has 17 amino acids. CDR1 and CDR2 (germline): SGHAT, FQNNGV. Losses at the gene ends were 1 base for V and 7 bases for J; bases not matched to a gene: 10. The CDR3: CASSLGPGQGPQNEQFF. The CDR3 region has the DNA TGTGCCAGCAGCTTAGGACCGGGACAGGGGCCCCAGAATGAGCAGTTCTTC. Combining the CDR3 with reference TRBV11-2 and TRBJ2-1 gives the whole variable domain EAGVAQSPRYKIIEKRQSVAFWCNPISGHATLYWYQQILGQGPKLLIQFQNNGVVDDSQLPKDRFSAERLKGVDSTLKIQPAKLEDSAVYLCASSLGPGQGPQNEQFFGPGTRLTVL.

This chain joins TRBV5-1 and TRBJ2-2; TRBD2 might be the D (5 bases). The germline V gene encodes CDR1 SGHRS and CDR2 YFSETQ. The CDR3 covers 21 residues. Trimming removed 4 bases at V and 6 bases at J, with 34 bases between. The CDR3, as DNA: TGCGCCAGCAGCAGCTTTGTTATAGTGATTAGGGTCGGGGTACAAGCCGGGGAGCTGTTTTTT. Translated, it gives CASSSFVIVIRVGVQAGELFF.

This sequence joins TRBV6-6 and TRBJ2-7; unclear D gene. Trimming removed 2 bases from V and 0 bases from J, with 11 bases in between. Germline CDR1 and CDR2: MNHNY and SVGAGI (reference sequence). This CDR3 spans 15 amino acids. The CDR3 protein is CASSYGGQTSYEQYF. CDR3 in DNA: TGTGCCAGCAGTTACGGCGGCCAAACCTCCTACGAGCAGTACTTC.

This chain's CDR3 is CASAGGHRDTIYF. Written as DNA, the CDR3 is TGTGCCAGCGCGGGGGGCCATAGGGACACCATATATTTT. The chain recombines TRBV2 with TRBJ1-3; the D gene is possibly TRBD1 (6 bases). The germline V gene has CDR1 SNHLY and CDR2 FYNNEI. Trimming stripped 8 bases from V and 8 bases from J, with 16 bases between. The CDR3 extends over 13 amino acids. The full variable domain, completed using reference TRBV2 and TRBJ1-3, is EPEVTQTPSHQVTQMGQEVILRCVPISNHLYFYWYRQILGQKVEFLVSFYNNEISEKSEIFDDQFSVERPDGSNFTLKIRSTKLEDSAMYFCASAGGHRDTIYFGEGSWLTVV.

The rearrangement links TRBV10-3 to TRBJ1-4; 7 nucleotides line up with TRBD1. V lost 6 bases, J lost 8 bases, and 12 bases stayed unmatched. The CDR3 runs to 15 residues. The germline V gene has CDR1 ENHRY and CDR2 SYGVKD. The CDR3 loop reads CAIRAGTEEREKLFF. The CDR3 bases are TGTGCCATCAGGGCCGGGACAGAGGAACGAGAAAAACTGTTTTTT.

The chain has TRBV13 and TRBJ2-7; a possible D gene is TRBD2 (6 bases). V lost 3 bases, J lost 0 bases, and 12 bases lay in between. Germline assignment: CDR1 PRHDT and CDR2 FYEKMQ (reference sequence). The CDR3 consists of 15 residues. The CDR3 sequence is CASSFGSLGSYEQYF. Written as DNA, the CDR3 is TGTGCCAGCAGCTTCGGGAGTTTGGGCTCCTACGAGCAGTACTTC.

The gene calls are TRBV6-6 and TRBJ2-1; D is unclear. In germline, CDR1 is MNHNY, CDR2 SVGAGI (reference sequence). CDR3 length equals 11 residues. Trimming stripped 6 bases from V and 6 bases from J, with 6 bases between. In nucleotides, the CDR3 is TGTGCCAGCAGGATCAGCAATGAGCAGTTCTTC. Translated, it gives CASRISNEQFF.

CDR3 nucleotide sequence: TGTGCCAGCAGGGAGTCCTCTAGCTCCTACGAGCAGTACTTC. Translating gives CASRESSSSYEQYF. The genes are TRBV25-1 and TRBJ2-7, with D uncertain. Germline assignment: CDR1 MGHDK and CDR2 SYGVNS. This CDR3 has 14 amino acids. V dropped 6 bases and J dropped 0 bases, with 12 bases sitting between them.

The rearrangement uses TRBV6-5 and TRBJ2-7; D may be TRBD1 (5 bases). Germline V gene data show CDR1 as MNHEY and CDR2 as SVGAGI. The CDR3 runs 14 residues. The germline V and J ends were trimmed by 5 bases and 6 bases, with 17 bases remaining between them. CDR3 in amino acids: CASSVDNKPFEQYF. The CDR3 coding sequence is TGTGCCAGCAGTGTGGACAACAAACCCTTCGAGCAGTACTTC.

CDR3 in amino acids: CASRTGGQGAYGYTF. The CDR3 DNA follows: TGTGCCAGCAGGACCGGAGGGCAGGGGGCGTATGGCTACACCTTC. The chain is built from TRBV6-5 and TRBJ1-2; 8 nucleotides line up with TRBD1. J gave up 5 bases and V 6 bases, and 11 bases lay outside the gene matches. The CDR3 loop spans 15 amino acids. Looked up from germline, CDR1 is MNHEY and CDR2 is SVGAGI.

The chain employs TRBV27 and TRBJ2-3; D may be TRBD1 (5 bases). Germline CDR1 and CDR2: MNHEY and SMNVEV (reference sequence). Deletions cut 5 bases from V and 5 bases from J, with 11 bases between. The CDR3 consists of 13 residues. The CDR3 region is CASSSRVQDTQYF. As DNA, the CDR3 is TGTGCCAGCAGTAGCAGGGTTCAAGATACGCAGTATTTT.

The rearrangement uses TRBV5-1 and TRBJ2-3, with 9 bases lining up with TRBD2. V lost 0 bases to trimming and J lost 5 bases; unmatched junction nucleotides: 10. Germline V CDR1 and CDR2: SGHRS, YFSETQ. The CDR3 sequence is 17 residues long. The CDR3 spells CASSLVRGRAIEDTQYF. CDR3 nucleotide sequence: TGCGCCAGCAGCTTGGTTCGCGGGAGGGCAATAGAAGATACGCAGTATTTT.

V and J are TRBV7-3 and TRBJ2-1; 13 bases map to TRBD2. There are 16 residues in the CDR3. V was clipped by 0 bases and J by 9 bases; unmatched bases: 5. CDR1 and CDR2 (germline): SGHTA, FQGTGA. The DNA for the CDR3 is TGTGCCAGCAGCTTAACCGAACTAGCGGGGGGGGGTGAGCAGTTCTTC. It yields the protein CASSLTELAGGGEQFF. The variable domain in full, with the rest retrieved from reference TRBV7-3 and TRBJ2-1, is GAGVSQTPSNKVTEKGKYVELRCDPISGHTALYWYRQSLGQGPEFLIYFQGTGAADDSGLPNDRFFAVRPEGSVSTLKIQRTERGDSAVYLCASSLTELAGGGEQFFGPGTRLTVL.

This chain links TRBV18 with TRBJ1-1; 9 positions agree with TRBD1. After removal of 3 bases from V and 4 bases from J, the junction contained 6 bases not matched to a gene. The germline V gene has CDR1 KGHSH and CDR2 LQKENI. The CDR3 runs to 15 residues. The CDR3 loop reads CASSPSQGAGTEAFF. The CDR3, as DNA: TGTGCCAGCTCACCTTCACAGGGGGCCGGCACTGAAGCTTTCTTT. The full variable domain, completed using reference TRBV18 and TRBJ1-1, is NAGVMQNPRHLVRRRGQEARLRCSPMKGHSHVYWYRQLPEEGLKFMVYLQKENIIDESGMPKERFSAEFPKEGPSILRIQQVVRGDSAAYFCASSPSQGAGTEAFFGQGTRLTVV.

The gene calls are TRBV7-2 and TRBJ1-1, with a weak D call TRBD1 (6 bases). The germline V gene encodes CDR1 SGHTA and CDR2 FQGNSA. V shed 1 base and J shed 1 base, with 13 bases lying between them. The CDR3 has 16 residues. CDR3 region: CASSLGLRTANTEAFF. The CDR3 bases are TGTGCCAGCAGCTTAGGGCTAAGGACAGCGAACACTGAAGCTTTCTTT.

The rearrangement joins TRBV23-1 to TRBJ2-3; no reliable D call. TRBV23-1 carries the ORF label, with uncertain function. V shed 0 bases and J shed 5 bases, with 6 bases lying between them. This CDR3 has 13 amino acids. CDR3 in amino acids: CASSQSVLDTQYF. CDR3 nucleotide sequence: TGCGCCAGCAGTCAATCCGTCTTAGATACGCAGTATTTT.